This T cell receptor beta chain was identified during a study of blood T cells in healthy people across ages. A sample-barcoded 5' primer and a J-beta primer mix were used in a second PCR of about 7 to 11 cycles. Every cDNA molecule bore a tag from a template-switch adaptor containing 12 random nucleotides. Each sample provided no less than 3 million CDR3-containing paired-end reads. TCRdb fed the 5' RACE reads into MiXCR, producing one record per CDR3 protein. Of fewer than 1,200,000 distinct CDR3 sequences in the sample, about 23% were seen once. Study findings and constraints: It was the long-lived donors that had more naive CD4+ cells and higher diversity than aged donors.

This clonotype turned up a few times. As yet, its antigen is unknown. The same data also went into a second study, on T cells of mothers and their children. That paper adds: Per child, around 2.7 million TCR beta CDR3 reads were obtained, against over 9 million per mother.

This sequence originates from a girl aged 2 to 9 in good health. The sequencing input was blood.

CDR3 region: CASSPGTVTFQETQYF. The CDR3 DNA reads TGCGCCAGCAGCCCAGGGACAGTCACCTTCCAAGAGACCCAGTACTTC. The chain carries TRBV5-1 and TRBJ2-5; TRBD1 matches 7 bases. The CDR3 extends over 16 amino acids. V lost 4 bases and J lost 1; bases outside the gene matches: 10. Looked up from germline, CDR1 is SGHRS and CDR2 is YFSETQ.